This is a list of T cell receptor beta chains from one sample in a study of blood T cell repertoires in COVID-19. Assay used: immunoSEQ multiplex PCR; TCRdb lists only in-frame clones, some missing. The data show roughly 100,000 clones, with around 81% seen just once and 4.5% to 5.5% held by the top ten. The sample taken for sequencing was peripheral blood. These receptors all stem from a man older than 75 with COVID-19, enrolled during active disease. Both conserved end residues are part of each CDR3. The order of the fields is clone size, D gene, J gene, V gene, CDR3 DNA, CDR3 protein. D genes are given only for firm matches. The size entry is marked missing in some rows and otherwise reads once, few, many or a size class.

NA TRBD1 TRBJ1-2 TRBV18 TGTGCCAGCTCCCGTGGGGACAGTTCCCCTTCCGGCTACACCTTC CASSRGDSSPSGYTF
NA NA TRBJ1-1 TRBV5-1 TGCGCCAGCAGCTTGGGCGGGGGGACGGGCGCTGAAGCTTTCTTT CASSLGGGTGAEAFF
NA NA TRBJ2-3 TRBV30 TGTGCCTGGAGTGATCTTGGCACAGATACGCAGTATTTT CAWSDLGTDTQYF
NA TRBD1 TRBJ1-5 TRBV27 TGTGCCAGTAAGACGGGTGCAGGGGGGCAGCCCCAGCATTTT CASKTGAGGQPQHF
few NA TRBJ1-6 TRBV28 TGTGCCAGCAGTCGGAGGCAGGCTAATTCACCCCTCCACTTT CASSRRQANSPLHF
NA NA TRBJ2-1 TRBV29-1 TGCAGCACCTTCGGCAGGGACTACAATGAGCAGTTCTTC CSTFGRDYNEQFF
NA TRBD1 TRBJ2-5 TRBV28 TGTGCCAGCAGTAAACAGGGGGTCCAAGAGACCCAGTACTTC CASSKQGVQETQYF
NA TRBD2 TRBJ2-1 TRBV9 TGTGCCAGCAGCCCCGAGGGAACTAGCGGGGGGGCTTTGAATGAGCAGTTCTTC CASSPEGTSGGALNEQFF
NA TRBD2 TRBJ2-1 TRBV11-2 TGTGCCAGCAGCTTTTCGGGAGGGGAGGATGAGCAGTTCTTC CASSFSGGEDEQFF
NA NA TRBJ2-2 TRBV7-9 TGTGCCAGCAGCCCCTCGGGGTACAGGGTGAAAGGCCGAACCGGGGAGCTGTTTTTT CASSPSGYRVKGRTGELFF
NA NA TRBJ2-7 TRBV14 TGTGCCAGCAGCCAAGATGTGTACTACGAGCAGTACTTC CASSQDVYYEQYF
once NA TRBJ1-2 TRBV6-2/TRBV6-3 TGTGCCAGCAGTTATTTACGGGAACAGGGCAGCTACACCTTC CASSYLREQGSYTF
NA NA TRBJ1-4 TRBV29-1 TGCAGCGTTGAAGGGGGCGGTGAAAAACTGTTTTTT CSVEGGGEKLFF
NA NA TRBJ1-2 TRBV6-5 TGTGCCAGCAGTACTATCGAGGGTGGCTACACCTTC CASSTIEGGYTF
NA NA TRBJ2-2 TRBV7-3 TGTGCCAGCAGTCATAAAGAGGTTGGCACCGGGGAGCTGTTTTTT CASSHKEVGTGELFF
NA TRBD2 TRBJ2-7 TRBV2 TGTGCCAGCTCTTGGACTAGCGTGCCCTACGAGCAGTACTTC CASSWTSVPYEQYF
few TRBD2 TRBJ2-1 TRBV27 TGTGCCAGCAGTCCCAGACTAGCGGGTGCTTACAATGAGCAGTTCTTC CASSPRLAGAYNEQFF
NA TRBD2 TRBJ2-1 TRBV7-9 TGTGCCAGCAGCTTAATGGGAGGGTTACCCTACAATGAGCAGTTCTTC CASSLMGGLPYNEQFF
NA TRBD1 TRBJ1-4 TRBV28 TGTGCCAGCAGTTCATCGACAGGGGGCGATGAAAAACTGTTTTTT CASSSSTGGDEKLFF
once NA TRBJ2-4 TRBV28 TGTGCCAGCACCTTCCGGGACAACCGAGCCAAAAACATTCAGTACTTC CASTFRDNRAKNIQYF
NA TRBD2 TRBJ2-1 TRBV7-3 TGTGCCAGCAGCTTAAGCGGGACTACCTACAATGAGCAGTTCTTC CASSLSGTTYNEQFF
NA TRBD2 TRBJ2-7 TRBV20-1 TGCAGTGCTAGTCCGACTGCGGGAGCCCTCTACGAGCAGTACTTC CSASPTAGALYEQYF
NA NA TRBJ2-6 TRBV3-1/TRBV3-2 TGTGCCAGCAGCCAAGTGGTAGGGGGTGTCTCTGGGGCCAACGTCCTGACTTTC CASSQVVGGVSGANVLTF
NA NA TRBJ1-2 TRBV7-8 TGTGCCAGCAGCTTAGTCAGACAGGCATCATCCTATGGCTACACCTTC CASSLVRQASSYGYTF
NA TRBD2 TRBJ2-3 TRBV28 TGTGCCAGCAGTTTAGGGGGGGGAGGGGATACGCAGTATTTT CASSLGGGGDTQYF
NA NA TRBJ2-3 TRBV3-1/TRBV3-2 TGTGCCAGCAGCCAAAAGGCGGGACGCGATACGCAGTATTTT CASSQKAGRDTQYF
once NA TRBJ1-1 TRBV4-3 TGCGCCAGCAGCCCGGACAGAGTTAGTACTGAAGCTTTCTTT CASSPDRVSTEAFF
NA NA TRBJ2-3 TRBV5-4 TGTGCCAGCAGCTTGGCCGGGACTCGGAGCAGCACAGATACGCAGTATTTT CASSLAGTRSSTDTQYF
NA NA TRBJ2-2 TRBV7-2 TGTGCCAGCAGCAGAGACAAGTCCGGGGAGCTGTTTTTT CASSRDKSGELFF
NA NA TRBJ1-1 TRBV19 TGTGCCAGTAGTCCCCGCGAGAGGGTGAACACTGAAGCTTTCTTT CASSPRERVNTEAFF
once TRBD2 TRBJ2-3 TRBV3-1/TRBV3-2 TGTGCCAGCAGCTACACTAGCGGGAAGAGTGATACGCAGTATTTT CASSYTSGKSDTQYF
NA TRBD1 TRBJ1-2 TRBV29-1 TGCAGCGCTTCACTAACAGGGGTCGTTAACCATGGCTACACCTTC CSASLTGVVNHGYTF
NA TRBD1 TRBJ1-6 TRBV24-1 TGTGCCACCAGTGGAAGAAGGACAGGGGCTAATTCACCCCTCCACTTT CATSGRRTGANSPLHF
NA NA TRBJ1-5 TRBV19 TGTGCCAGTAGCCTCTTTGGACAGAACAATCAGCCCCAGCATTTT CASSLFGQNNQPQHF
NA NA TRBJ2-7 TRBV6-1 TGTGCCAGCAGTGGAGAATACGAGCAGTACTTC CASSGEYEQYF
once TRBD1 TRBJ1-6 TRBV10-3 TGTGCCATCAGCGCGGACAGGGGCAATTCACCCCTCCACTTT CAISADRGNSPLHF
NA NA TRBJ2-5 TRBV7-2 TGTGCCAGCAGCTTAGTTGGTGTCGGGACCCAGTACTTC CASSLVGVGTQYF
NA NA TRBJ2-7 TRBV7-6 TGTGCCAGCAGCTTAGTTGGACAAGGAGAGTACGAGCAGTACTTC CASSLVGQGEYEQYF
NA NA TRBJ2-1 TRBV6-6 TGTGCCAGCAGACCGGACAGTGGGGCCTACAATGAGCAGTTCTTC CASRPDSGAYNEQFF
NA TRBD1 TRBJ1-2 TRBV18 TGTGCCAGCTCACCACTCGCCGGGACAGGGCCTACGCTTAACTATGGCTACACCTTC CASSPLAGTGPTLNYGYTF
NA NA TRBJ2-3 TRBV5-1 TGCGCCAGCAAACAGGAGTTGTACACAGATACGCAGTATTTT CASKQELYTDTQYF
once NA TRBJ1-3 TRBV7-3 TGTGCCAGCAGTGCGGGCTCTGGAAACACCATATATTTT CASSAGSGNTIYF
NA NA TRBJ2-1 TRBV7-9 TGTGCCAGCAGCTTAGGAACCTCTGCCAGGGCAGAGCAGTTCTTC CASSLGTSARAEQFF
NA NA TRBJ2-3 TRBV3-1/TRBV3-2 TGTGCCAGCAGTCAGAATGTAGCGGGCACAGATACGCAGTATTTT CASSQNVAGTDTQYF
NA TRBD2 TRBJ2-5 TRBV19 TGTGCCAGTAGCGATGCCGGGACTAGCCTAGAGACCCAGTACTTC CASSDAGTSLETQYF
NA NA TRBJ1-6 TRBV14 TGTGCCAGCAGCCAGGGGCGGGAAAATTCACCCCTCCACTTT CASSQGRENSPLHF
NA NA TRBJ1-5 TRBV19 TGTGCCAGTAGTATAGACTCAGGGAAAGATCAGCCCCAGCATTTT CASSIDSGKDQPQHF
NA NA TRBJ2-6 TRBV7-9 TGTGCCGGCGGCGGAGACTCTGGGGCCAACGTCCTGACTTTC CAGGGDSGANVLTF
NA TRBD1 TRBJ1-1 TRBV5-4 TGTGCCAGCAGCGGGGAGGACAGGGTGGCCACTGAAGCTTTCTTT CASSGEDRVATEAFF
NA NA TRBJ2-1 TRBV29-1 TGCAGCGTTGAAGTCCCGCGGGGCAGGGACTGGGAGAATGAGCAGTTCTTC CSVEVPRGRDWENEQFF
NA NA TRBJ1-5 TRBV19 TGTGCCAGTTGCTTGCAGGGAGGTACTCAGCCCCAGCATTTT CASCLQGGTQPQHF
NA NA TRBJ1-2 TRBV28 TGTGCCAGCAGGAAGGGGACTGACTATGGCTACACCTTC CASRKGTDYGYTF
NA TRBD1 TRBJ2-7 TRBV5-1 TGCGCCAGCAGCGTTACGGGACAGGGGTTTTCCGAGCAGTACTTC CASSVTGQGFSEQYF
once TRBD1 TRBJ1-2 TRBV20-1 TGCAGTGCTGACAGGGTAGCCTACACCTTC CSADRVAYTF
few NA TRBJ1-1 TRBV27 TGTGCCAGCAGTTTAACGGGAGGACGGAACACTGAAGCTTTCTTT CASSLTGGRNTEAFF